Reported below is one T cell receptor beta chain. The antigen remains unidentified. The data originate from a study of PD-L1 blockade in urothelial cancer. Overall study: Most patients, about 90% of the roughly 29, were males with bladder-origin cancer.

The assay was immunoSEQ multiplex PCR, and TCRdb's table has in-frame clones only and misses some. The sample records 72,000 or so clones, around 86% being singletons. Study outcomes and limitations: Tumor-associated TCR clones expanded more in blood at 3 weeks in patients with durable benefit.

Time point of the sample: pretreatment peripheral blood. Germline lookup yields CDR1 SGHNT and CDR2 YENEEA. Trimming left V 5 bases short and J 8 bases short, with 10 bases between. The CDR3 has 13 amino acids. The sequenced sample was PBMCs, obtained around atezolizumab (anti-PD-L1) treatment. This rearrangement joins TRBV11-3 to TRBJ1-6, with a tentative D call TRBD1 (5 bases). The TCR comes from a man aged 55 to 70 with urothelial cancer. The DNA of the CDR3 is TGTGCCAGCAGCATCGGGGGGTATTCACCCCTCCACTTT. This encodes CASSIGGYSPLHF.